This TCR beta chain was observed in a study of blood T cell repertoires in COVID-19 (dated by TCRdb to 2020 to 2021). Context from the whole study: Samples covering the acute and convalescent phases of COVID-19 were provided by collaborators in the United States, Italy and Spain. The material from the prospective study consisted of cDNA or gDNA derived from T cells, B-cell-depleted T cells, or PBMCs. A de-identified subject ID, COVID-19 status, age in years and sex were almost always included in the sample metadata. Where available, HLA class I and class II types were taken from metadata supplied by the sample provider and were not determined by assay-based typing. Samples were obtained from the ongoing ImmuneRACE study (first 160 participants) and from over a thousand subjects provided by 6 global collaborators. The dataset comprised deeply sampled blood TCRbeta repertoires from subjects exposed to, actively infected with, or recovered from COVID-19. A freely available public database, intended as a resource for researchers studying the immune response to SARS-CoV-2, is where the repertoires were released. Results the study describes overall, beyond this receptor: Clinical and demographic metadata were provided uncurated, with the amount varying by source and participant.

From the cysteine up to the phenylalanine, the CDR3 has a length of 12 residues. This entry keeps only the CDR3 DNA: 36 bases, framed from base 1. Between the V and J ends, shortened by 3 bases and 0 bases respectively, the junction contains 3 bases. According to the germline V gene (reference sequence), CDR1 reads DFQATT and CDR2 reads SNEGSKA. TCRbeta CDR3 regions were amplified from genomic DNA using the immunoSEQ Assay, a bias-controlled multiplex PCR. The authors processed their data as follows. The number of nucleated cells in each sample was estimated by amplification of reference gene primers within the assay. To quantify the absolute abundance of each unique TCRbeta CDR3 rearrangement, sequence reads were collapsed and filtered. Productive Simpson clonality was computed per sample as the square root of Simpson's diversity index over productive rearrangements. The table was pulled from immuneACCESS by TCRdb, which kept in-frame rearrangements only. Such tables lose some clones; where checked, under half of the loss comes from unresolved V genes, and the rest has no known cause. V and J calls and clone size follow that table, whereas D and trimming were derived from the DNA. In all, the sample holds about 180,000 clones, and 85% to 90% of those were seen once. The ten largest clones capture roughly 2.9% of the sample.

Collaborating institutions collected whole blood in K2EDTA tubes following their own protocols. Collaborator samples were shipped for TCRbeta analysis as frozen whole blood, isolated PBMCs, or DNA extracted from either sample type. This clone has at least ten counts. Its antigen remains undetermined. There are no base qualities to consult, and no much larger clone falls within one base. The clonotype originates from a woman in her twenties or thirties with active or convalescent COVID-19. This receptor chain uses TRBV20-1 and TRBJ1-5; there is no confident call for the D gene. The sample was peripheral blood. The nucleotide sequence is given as TGCAGTGCTAGTTATAGCAATCAGCCCCAGCATTTT. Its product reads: CSASYSNQPQHF.